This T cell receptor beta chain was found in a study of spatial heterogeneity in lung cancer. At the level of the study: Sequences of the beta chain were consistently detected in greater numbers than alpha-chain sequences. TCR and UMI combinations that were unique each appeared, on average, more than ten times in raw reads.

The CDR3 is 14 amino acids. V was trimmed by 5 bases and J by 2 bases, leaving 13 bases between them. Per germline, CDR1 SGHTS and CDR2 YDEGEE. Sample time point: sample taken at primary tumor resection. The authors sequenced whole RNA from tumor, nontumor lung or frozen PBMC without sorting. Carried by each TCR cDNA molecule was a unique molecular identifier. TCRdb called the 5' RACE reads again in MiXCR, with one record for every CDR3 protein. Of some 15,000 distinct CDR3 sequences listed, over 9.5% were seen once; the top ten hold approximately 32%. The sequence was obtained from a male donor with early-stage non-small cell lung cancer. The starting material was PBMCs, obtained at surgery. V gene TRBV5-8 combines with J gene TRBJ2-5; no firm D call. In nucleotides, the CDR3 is TGTGCCAGCAGTCTTTCTCCTAGTCAAGAGACCCAGTACTTC. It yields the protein CASSLSPSQETQYF.